The next 15 T cell receptor beta chains were all read from a single sample in a study of blood T cells in healthy people across ages (dated by TCRdb to between 2015 and 2017). Receptor libraries were prepared by 5' RACE. TCRdb records Illumina HiSeq 2500 as the sequencer. A second roughly 7 to 11 cycle PCR used a sample-barcoded 5' primer and a J-beta primer mix. Starting from the raw public reads, TCRdb applied fastp trimming at Q25, assembled clones with MiXCR and retained in-frame beta chains. All rows with the same CDR3 protein become a single entry with the most common DNA and genes. Present in this sample are roughly 2 million distinct CDR3 sequences, about 49% of which were seen just once. In total, the top ten clones hold around 2.1% of the sample. The sequencing sample was made of blood. These receptors all stem from a woman between 35 and 50 years old in good health.

V usage is TRBV19 and J usage is TRBJ1-4, with a weak D call TRBD1 (6 bases). V was trimmed by 8 bases and J by 5 bases, leaving 12 bases between them. The CDR3 is 13 amino acids. CDR1 and CDR2 from the germline V gene are LNHDA and SQIVND (reference sequence). The CDR3: CASCGQRNEKLFF. The CDR3 bases are TGTGCCAGTTGTGGACAGAGGAATGAAAAACTGTTTTTT.

This chain uses TRBV20-1 with TRBJ2-3; 14 nucleotides agree with TRBD2. The CDR3 sequence is 15 residues long. Germline V gene lookup returns CDR1 DFQATT and CDR2 SNEGSKA (reference sequence). Germline trimming cut 6 bases from V and 5 bases from J; bases unmatched to any gene: 7. CDR3 coding DNA: TGCAGTGCCCTGACTAGCGGGGGGGCCGAAGATACGCAGTATTTT. Translation gives CSALTSGGAEDTQYF.

V is TRBV6-2 or TRBV6-3 and J is TRBJ2-5; possibly TRBD1 for D (6 bases). This CDR3 comprises 13 residues. CDR1 is MNHEY and CDR2 is SVGEGT in the germline V gene. V lost 6 bases and J lost 4, with 12 bases in between. This CDR3 is CASRSTGPETQYF. The CDR3 DNA sequence: TGTGCCAGCAGATCGACAGGCCCAGAGACCCAGTACTTC.

V and J are TRBV20-1 and TRBJ2-1, with 8 bases fitting TRBD2. Germline trimming cut 1 base from V and 0 bases from J; bases unmatched to any gene: 2. CDR3 length: 15 amino acids. The germline V gene has CDR1 DFQATT and CDR2 SNEGSKA (reference sequence). The CDR3 nucleotides read TGCAGTGCTAGAGGCAGCGGGGGCTCCTACAATGAGCAGTTCTTC. This sequence encodes CSARGSGGSYNEQFF.

This clonotype is a singleton in its sample. V usage is TRBV20-1 and J usage is TRBJ1-2; tentative D call: TRBD1 (5 bases). V lost 5 bases and J 5 bases, leaving 18 bases between the germline ends. Germline CDR1 reads DFQATT; CDR2 reads SNEGSKA (reference sequence). The length of the CDR3 is 14 residues. Here the CDR3 reads CSAFGTVARYGYTF. The CDR3 region has the DNA TGCAGTGCTTTCGGGACGGTTGCTAGGTATGGCTACACCTTC.

This chain links TRBV6-5 with TRBJ2-1; 10 positions match TRBD2. V shed 0 bases, J shed 5 bases, and the junction held 7 bases outside the gene matches. Germline CDR1 reads MNHEY; CDR2 reads SVGAGI. The CDR3 has 17 amino acids. The CDR3 DNA follows: TGTGCCAGCAGTTACTCGGCTACTAGCGGGACCAACAATGAGCAGTTCTTC. Translation gives CASSYSATSGTNNEQFF.

This clonotype was picked up a small number of times. The V and J genes are TRBV7-2 and TRBJ2-7; D is unclear. Germline assignment: CDR1 SGHTA and CDR2 FQGNSA. The V and J ends lost 4 bases and 6 bases respectively, with 16 bases between them. This CDR3 region has 14 residues. The CDR3 loop reads CASSYRLNKVEQYF. Here the CDR3 DNA reads TGTGCCAGCAGCTACCGGCTTAACAAGGTCGAGCAGTACTTC.

This sequence joins TRBV10-2 and TRBJ1-2; 10 nucleotides line up with TRBD1. J was trimmed by 0 bases and V by 6 bases; bases with no gene match: 4. Germline CDR1 WSHSY, CDR2 SAAADI. The CDR3 runs 15 residues. In nucleotides, the CDR3 is TGCGCCAGCAGGACGGGACAGGGGCCTAACTATGGCTACACCTTC. Translation gives CASRTGQGPNYGYTF.

This clonotype was detected a few times. The chain employs TRBV7-8 and TRBJ2-5; 7 nucleotides line up with TRBD1. V shed 9 bases, J shed 2 bases, and the junction held 3 bases outside the gene matches. Looked up from germline, CDR1 is SGHVS and CDR2 is FQNEAQ. CDR3 length: 12 amino acids. CDR3 in amino acids: CASMDRQETQYF. In DNA form, the CDR3 reads TGTGCCAGTATGGACAGGCAAGAGACCCAGTACTTC.

V is TRBV4-3 and J is TRBJ1-5, with D possibly being TRBD1 (5 bases). From germline, CDR1 is LGHNA and CDR2 YSLEER. This CDR3 is built from 13 residues. V lost 0 bases to trimming and J lost 8 bases, with 8 bases between them. For the CDR3, the DNA is TGCGCCAGCAGCCAAGATTGGGGCGAGCCCCAGCATTTT. It encodes CASSQDWGEPQHF.

The chain carries TRBV4-3 and TRBJ1-2; 7 positions agree with TRBD1. Germline values: CDR1 LGHNA, CDR2 YSLEER. The CDR3 contains 17 residues. V was pared by 1 base and J by 5 bases, with 13 bases of the junction left unmatched. The CDR3 DNA sequence: TGCGCCAGCAGCCAAGTACCCGGGACAGATCCTATTTATGGCTACACCTTC. It encodes CASSQVPGTDPIYGYTF.

The rearrangement uses TRBV15 and TRBJ2-7; TRBD2 agrees at 14 bases. Germline V CDR1 and CDR2: LNHNV, YYDKDF (reference sequence). The CDR3 is 17 amino acids. Trimming took 3 bases from V and 4 from J; bases not matched to a gene: 8. The CDR3 coding sequence is TGTGCCACCAGCAGCCGGGGACTAGCGGGGGACAGGTACGAGCAGTACTTC. It codes for CATSSRGLAGDRYEQYF.

The chain joins TRBV4-1 to TRBJ1-2, with 7 bases aligning to TRBD1. Germline V gene sequence: CDR1 MGHRA, CDR2 YSYEKL. V lost 4 bases, J lost 5 bases, and 13 bases stayed unmatched. The CDR3 is 16 amino acids. The CDR3: CASSLGQDPAVYGYTF. The CDR3 nucleotides are TGCGCCAGCAGCCTAGGACAGGACCCGGCGGTATATGGCTACACCTTC.

Only a few counts were recorded for this clonotype. This chain connects TRBV7-9 to TRBJ1-2, with no clear D. V was clipped by 7 bases and J by 4 bases, with 19 bases between them. CDR1 and CDR2 (germline): SEHNR, FQNEAQ (reference sequence). The CDR3 sequence is 15 residues long. This chain's CDR3 is CASTLSSGSGYGYTF. The CDR3 bases are TGTGCCAGCACCCTAAGTTCGGGGAGCGGCTATGGCTACACCTTC.

The chain has TRBV29-1 and TRBJ2-5; 7 bases are shared with TRBD2. The junction had 22 bases not matched to a gene; V was cut back by 8 bases and J by 4 bases. There are 17 residues in the CDR3. Germline CDR1 reads SQVTM; CDR2 reads ANQGSEA. The CDR3 coding sequence is TGCAGCTCTCTGGGTGGCGGACTAGATACGTTCGGAGAGACCCAGTACTTC. Its protein is CSSLGGGLDTFGETQYF.